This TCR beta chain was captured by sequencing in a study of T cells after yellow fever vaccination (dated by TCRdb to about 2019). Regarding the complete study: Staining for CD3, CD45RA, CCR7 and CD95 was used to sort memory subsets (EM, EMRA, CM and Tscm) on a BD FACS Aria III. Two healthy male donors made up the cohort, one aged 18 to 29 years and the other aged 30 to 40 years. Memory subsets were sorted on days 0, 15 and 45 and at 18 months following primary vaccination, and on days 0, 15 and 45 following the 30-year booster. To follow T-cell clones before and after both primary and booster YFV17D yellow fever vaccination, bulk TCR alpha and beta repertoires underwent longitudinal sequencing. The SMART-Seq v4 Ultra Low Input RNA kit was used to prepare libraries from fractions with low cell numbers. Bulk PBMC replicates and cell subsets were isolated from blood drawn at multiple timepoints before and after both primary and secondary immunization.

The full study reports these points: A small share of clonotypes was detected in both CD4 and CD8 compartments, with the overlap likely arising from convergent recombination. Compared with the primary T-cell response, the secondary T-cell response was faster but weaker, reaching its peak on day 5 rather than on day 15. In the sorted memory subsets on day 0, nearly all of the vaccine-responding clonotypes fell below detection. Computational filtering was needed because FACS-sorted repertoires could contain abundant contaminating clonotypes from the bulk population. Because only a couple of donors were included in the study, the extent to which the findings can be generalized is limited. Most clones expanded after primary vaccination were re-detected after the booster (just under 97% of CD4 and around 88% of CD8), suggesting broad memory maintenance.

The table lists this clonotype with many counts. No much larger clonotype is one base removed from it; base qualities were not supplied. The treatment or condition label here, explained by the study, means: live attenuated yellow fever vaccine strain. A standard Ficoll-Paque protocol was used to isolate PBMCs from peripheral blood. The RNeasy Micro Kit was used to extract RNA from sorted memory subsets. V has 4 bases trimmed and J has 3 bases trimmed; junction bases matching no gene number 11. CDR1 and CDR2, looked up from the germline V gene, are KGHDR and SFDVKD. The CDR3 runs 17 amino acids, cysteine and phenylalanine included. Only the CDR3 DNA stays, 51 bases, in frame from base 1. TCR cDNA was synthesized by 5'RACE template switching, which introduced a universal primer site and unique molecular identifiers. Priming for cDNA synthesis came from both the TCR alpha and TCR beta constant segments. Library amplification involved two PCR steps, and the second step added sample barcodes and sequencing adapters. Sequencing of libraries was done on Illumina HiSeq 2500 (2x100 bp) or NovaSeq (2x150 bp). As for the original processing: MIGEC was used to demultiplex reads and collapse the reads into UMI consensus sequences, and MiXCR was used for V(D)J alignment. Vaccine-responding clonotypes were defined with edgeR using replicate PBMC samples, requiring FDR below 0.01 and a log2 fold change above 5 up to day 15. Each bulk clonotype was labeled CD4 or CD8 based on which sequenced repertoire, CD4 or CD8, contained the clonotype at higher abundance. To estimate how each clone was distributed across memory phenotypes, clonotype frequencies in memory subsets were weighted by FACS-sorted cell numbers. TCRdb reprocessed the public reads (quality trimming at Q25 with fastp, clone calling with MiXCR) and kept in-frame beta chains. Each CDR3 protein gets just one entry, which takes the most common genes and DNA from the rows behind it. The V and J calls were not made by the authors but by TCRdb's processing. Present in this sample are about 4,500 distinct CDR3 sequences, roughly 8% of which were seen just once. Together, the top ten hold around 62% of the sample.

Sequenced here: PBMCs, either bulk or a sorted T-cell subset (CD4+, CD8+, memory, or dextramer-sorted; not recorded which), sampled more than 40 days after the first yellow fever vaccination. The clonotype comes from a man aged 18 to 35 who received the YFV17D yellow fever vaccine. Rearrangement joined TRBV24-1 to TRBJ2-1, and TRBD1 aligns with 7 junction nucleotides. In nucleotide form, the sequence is TGTGCCACCAGTGACCGACAGGGAACTCGTGACTACAATGAGCAGTTCTTC. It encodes CATSDRQGTRDYNEQFF.